This T cell receptor (beta chain) was obtained from a study of shared clonotypes between healthy human individuals. Study-wide results and limits: An anticipated effect of sequencing depth on clonotype sharing among donors was recognized.

This table comes from immunoSEQ multiplex PCR, and its TCRdb copy is limited to in-frame clones, with some not included. In the table there are nearly 500,000 clones, approximately 80% of which are singletons. V shed 2 bases and J 6 bases; nucleotides not matched to a gene: 4. From germline, CDR1 is MDHEN and CDR2 SYDVKM. This CDR3 is 15 amino acids long. Concerning this clone: Antigen unknown.

The specimen was PBMCs. This receptor was obtained from a woman aged 40 to 50 in good health. Some clones in this sample may be carry-over from other donors' samples. This chain uses TRBV28 with TRBJ2-2, with TRBD2 matching over 9 bases. The CDR3 protein is CASSLRGGAAGELFF. In DNA form, the CDR3 reads TGTGCCAGCAGTTTACGCGGGGGGGCGGCCGGGGAGCTGTTTTTT.